The clone carrying this T cell receptor beta chain was counted only a few times. Unique molecular identifiers were affixed to single, distinct cDNA molecules. From the 5' RACE reads, TCRdb called clonotypes with MiXCR, one entry per CDR3 protein. In the table there are 65,000 to 85,000 distinct CDR3 sequences, 9% to 10% of which are singletons. This sample is drawn from a study of early T cells in non-severe SARS-CoV-2 infection. About the research overall: The chains were unpaired, and the sequenced material was bulk RNA from unsorted whole blood.

V dropped 6 bases and J dropped 4 bases, with 15 bases sitting between them. This CDR3 has 14 amino acids. This clonotype was sampled from an adult who was a healthcare worker with PCR-confirmed SARS-CoV-2 infection or an uninfected control (not recorded which). The chain joins TRBV12-3 or TRBV12-4 to TRBJ1-1, with D hard to call. Sequencing used whole blood, obtained at baseline. The CDR3 here is CASRSYTGGTEAFF. CDR3 nucleotide sequence: TGTGCCAGCAGGTCCTATACGGGAGGCACTGAAGCTTTCTTT.